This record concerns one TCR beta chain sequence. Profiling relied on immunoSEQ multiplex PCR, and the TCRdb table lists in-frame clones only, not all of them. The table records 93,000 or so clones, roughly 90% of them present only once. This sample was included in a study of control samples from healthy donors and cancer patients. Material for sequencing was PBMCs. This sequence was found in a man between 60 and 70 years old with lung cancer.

The CDR3 DNA reads TGTGCCAGCACCGTCGGGGGGCTCGGCTACACCTTC. The encoded protein is CASTVGGLGYTF. The genes are TRBV12-3 or TRBV12-4 and TRBJ1-2, with TRBD1 as a possible D gene (6 bases). CDR3 length: 12 residues. V lost 7 bases, J lost 8 bases, and 14 bases lay in between.